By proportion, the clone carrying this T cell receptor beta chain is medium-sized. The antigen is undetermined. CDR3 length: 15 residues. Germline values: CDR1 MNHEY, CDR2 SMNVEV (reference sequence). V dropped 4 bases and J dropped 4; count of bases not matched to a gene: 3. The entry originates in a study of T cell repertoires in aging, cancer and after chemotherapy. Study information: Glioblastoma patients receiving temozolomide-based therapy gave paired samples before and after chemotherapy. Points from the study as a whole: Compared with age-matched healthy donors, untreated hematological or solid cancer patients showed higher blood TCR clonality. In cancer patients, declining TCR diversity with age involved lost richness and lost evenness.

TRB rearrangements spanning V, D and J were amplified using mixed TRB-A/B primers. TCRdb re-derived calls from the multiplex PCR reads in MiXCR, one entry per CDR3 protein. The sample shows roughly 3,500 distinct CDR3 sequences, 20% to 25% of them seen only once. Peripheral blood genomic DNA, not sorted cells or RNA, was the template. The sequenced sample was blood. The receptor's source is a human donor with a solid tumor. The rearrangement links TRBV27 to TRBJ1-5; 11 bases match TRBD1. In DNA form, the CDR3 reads TGTGCCAGCAGTTGGACAGGGGGCCTAAATCAGCCCCAGCATTTT. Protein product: CASSWTGGLNQPQHF.